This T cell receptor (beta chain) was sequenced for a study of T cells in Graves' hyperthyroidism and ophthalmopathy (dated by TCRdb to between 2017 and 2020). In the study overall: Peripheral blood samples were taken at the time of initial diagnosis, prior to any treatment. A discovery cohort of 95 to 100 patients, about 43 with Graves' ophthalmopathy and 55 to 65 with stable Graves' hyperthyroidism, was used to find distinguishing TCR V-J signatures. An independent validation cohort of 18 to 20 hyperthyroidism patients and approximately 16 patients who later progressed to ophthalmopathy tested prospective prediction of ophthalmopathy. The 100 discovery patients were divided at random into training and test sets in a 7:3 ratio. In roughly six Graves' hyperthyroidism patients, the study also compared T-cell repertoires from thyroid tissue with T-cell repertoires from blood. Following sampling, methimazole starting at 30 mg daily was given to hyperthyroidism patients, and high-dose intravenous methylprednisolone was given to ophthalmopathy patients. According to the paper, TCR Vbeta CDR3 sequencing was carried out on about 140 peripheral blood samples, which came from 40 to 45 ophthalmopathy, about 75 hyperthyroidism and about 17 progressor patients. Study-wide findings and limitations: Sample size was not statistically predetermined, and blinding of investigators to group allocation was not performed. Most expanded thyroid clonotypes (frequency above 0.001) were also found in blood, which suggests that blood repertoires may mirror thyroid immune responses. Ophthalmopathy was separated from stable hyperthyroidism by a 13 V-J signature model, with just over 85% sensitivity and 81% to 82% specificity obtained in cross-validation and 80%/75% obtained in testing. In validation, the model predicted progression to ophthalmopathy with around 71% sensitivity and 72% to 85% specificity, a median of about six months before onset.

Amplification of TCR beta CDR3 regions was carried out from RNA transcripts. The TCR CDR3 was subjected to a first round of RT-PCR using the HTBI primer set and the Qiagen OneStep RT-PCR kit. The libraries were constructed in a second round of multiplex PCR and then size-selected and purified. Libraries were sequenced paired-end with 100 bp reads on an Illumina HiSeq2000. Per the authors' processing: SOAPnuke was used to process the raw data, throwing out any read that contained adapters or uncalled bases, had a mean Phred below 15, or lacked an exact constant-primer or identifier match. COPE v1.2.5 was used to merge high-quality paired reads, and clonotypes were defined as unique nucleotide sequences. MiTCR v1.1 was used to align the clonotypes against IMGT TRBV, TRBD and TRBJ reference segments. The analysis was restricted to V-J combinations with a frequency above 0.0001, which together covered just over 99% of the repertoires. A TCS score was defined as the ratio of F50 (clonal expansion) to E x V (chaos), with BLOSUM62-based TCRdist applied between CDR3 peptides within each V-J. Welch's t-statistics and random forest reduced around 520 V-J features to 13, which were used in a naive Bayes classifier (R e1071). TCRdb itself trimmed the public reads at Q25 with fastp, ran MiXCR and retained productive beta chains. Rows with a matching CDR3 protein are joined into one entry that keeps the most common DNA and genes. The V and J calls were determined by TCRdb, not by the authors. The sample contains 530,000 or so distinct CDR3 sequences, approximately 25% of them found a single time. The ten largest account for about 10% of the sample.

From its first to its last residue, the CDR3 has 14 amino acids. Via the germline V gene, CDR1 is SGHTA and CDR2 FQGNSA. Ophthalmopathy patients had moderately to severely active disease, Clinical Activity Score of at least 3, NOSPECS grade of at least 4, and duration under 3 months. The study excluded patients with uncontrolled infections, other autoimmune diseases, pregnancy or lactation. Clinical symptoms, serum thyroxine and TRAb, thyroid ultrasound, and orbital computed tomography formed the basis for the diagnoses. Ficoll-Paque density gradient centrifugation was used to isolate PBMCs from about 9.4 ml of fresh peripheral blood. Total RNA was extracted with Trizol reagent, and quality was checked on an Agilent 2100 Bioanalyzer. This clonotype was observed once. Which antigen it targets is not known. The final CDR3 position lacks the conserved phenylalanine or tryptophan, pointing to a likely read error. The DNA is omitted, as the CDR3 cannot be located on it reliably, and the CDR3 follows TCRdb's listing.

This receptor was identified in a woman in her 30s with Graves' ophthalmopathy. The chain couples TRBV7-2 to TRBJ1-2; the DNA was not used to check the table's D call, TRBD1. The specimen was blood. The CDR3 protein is CASSLAGQGRRYSY.